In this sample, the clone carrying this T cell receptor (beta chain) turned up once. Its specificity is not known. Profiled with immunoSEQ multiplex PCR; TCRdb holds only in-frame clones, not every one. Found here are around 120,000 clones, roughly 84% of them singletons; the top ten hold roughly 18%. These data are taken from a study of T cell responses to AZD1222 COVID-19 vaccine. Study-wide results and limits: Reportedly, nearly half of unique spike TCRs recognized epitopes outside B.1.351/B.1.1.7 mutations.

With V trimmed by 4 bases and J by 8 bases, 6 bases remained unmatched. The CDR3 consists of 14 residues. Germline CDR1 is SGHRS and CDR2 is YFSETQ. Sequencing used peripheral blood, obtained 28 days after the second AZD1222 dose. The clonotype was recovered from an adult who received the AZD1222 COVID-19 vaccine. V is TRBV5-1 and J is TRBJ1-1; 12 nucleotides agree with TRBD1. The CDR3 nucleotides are TGCGCCAGCAGCGGCGGGACAGGGGGCGGGGAAGCTTTCTTT. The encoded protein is CASSGGTGGGEAFF.